This TCR beta chain was observed in a study of T cell repertoires in aging, cancer and after chemotherapy. Germline CDR1 and CDR2: SGHDT and YYEEEE. V was shortened by 2 bases and J by 5 bases, with 20 bases between the two germline ends. This CDR3 contains 16 residues. This clonotype was seen a few times. No antigen is known for it. General study results and limits: Compared with age-matched healthy donors, untreated hematological or solid cancer patients showed higher blood TCR clonality.

The template was genomic DNA from peripheral blood, not RNA. Rearranged V-D-J TRB sequences were amplified with a mixed TRB-A/B primer pool. TCRdb fed the multiplex PCR reads into MiXCR, producing one record per CDR3 protein. This sample has 2,500 to 3,500 distinct CDR3 sequences; about 33% occur once, and the top ten carry nearly 70%. The rearrangement links TRBV5-6 to TRBJ2-7; TRBD1 might be the D (6 bases). Sequences were obtained from blood. This receptor was obtained from a human donor with a solid tumor. CDR3 in amino acids: CASSFGFGGGVDEQYF. Written as DNA, the CDR3 is TGTGCCAGCAGCTTTGGATTTGGTGGGGGCGTCGACGAGCAGTACTTC.